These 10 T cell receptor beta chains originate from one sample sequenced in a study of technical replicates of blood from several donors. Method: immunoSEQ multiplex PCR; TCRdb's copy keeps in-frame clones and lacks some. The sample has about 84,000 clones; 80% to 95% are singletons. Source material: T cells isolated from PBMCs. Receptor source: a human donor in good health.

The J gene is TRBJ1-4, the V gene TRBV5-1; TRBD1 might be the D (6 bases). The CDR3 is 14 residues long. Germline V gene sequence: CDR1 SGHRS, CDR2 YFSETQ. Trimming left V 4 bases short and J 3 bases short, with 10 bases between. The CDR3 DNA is TGCGCCAGCAGCGTGACAGGTCCTAATGAAAAACTGTTTTTT. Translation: CASSVTGPNEKLFF.

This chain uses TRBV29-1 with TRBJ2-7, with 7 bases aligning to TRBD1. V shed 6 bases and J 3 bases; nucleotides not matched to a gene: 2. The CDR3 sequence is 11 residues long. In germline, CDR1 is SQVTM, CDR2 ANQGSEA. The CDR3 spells CSVTGIYEQYF. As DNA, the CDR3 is TGCAGCGTGACAGGGATCTACGAGCAGTACTTC.

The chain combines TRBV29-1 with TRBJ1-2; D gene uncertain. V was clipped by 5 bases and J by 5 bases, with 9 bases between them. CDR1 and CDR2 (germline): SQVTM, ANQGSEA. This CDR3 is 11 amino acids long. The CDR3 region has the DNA TGCAGCGTTAAACAGATATATGGCTACACCTTC. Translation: CSVKQIYGYTF.

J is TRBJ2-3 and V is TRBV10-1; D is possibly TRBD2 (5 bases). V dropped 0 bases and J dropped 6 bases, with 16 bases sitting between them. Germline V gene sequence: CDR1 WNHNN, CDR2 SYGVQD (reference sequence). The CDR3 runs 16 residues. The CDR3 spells CASSESLISEVDTQYF. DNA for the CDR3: TGCGCCAGCAGTGAGTCTTTGATATCGGAGGTTGATACGCAGTATTTT.

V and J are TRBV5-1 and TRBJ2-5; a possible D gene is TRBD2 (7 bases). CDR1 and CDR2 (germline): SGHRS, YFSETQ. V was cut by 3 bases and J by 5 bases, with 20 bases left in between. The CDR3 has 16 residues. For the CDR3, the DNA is TGCGCCAGCAGCTCGGGGGGCGGATTGGGCTGGGAGACCCAGTACTTC. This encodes CASSSGGGLGWETQYF.

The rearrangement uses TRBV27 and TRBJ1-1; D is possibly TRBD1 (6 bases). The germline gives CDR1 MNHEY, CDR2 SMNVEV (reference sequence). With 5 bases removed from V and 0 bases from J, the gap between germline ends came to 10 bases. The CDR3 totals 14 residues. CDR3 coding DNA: TGTGCCAGCAGTGGACAGCGGATGAACACTGAAGCTTTCTTT. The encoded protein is CASSGQRMNTEAFF.

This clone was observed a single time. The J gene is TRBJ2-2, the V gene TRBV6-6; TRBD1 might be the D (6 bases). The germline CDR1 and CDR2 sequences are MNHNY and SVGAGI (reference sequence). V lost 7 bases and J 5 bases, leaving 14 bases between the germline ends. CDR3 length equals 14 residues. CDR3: CASTRQVPTGELFF. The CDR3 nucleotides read TGTGCCAGCACTCGACAGGTGCCAACCGGGGAGCTGTTTTTT.

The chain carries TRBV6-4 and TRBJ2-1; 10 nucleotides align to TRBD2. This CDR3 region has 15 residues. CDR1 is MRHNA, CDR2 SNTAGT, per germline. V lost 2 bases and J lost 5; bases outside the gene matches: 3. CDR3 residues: CASSDLAGEHNEQFF. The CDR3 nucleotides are TGTGCCAGCAGTGACCTAGCGGGAGAACACAATGAGCAGTTCTTC.

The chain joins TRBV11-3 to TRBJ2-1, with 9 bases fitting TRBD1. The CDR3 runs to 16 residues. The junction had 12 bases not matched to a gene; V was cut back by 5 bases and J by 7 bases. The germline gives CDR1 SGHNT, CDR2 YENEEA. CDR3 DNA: TGTGCCAGCAGCGTCTCCCCGGGACAGGGCCAGAATGAGCAGTTCTTC. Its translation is CASSVSPGQGQNEQFF.

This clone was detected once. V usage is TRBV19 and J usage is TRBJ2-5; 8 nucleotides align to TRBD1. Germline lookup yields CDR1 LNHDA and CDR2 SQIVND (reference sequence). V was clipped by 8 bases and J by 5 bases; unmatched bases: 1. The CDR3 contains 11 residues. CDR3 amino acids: CASGQGETQYF. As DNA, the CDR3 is TGTGCCAGTGGACAGGGCGAGACCCAGTACTTC.